This is a list of T cell receptor beta chains from one sample in a study of CD8 T cells in Susac syndrome. MiXCR was run by TCRdb on the immunoSEQ multiplex PCR reads, yielding one entry per CDR3 protein. The sample lists 130,000 or so distinct CDR3 sequences, about 90% occurring once. Sequencing was done on a sample of CD8+ T cells from PBMCs. These receptors originate from a human donor with multiple sclerosis. Each CDR3 is given with its conserved first and last residue. The D gene is left open where the match is weak. Clone size is stated in some rows and not others, as once, few, many or a class when expanded.

V	length	size	J	D	DNA	CDR3
TRBV3-1	13	NA	TRBJ1-1	NA	TGTGCCAGCAGCCACATTATCGGGGCTGAAGCTTTCTTT	CASSHIIGAEAFF
TRBV28	13	NA	TRBJ2-7	NA	TGTGCCAGCAGTTCTACCCTTGGTTACGAGCAGTACTTC	CASSSTLGYEQYF
TRBV4-3	15	NA	TRBJ2-3	TRBD1	TGCGCCAGCCAGGGACAGGTGACTAGCACAGATACGCAGTATTTT	CASQGQVTSTDTQYF
TRBV9	14	NA	TRBJ2-2	TRBD2	TGTGCCAGCAGCCCCGGGGGGGGCGCCGGGGAGCTGTTTTTT	CASSPGGGAGELFF
TRBV5-4	13	NA	TRBJ1-1	NA	TGTGCCAGCAGCCCGACTTGGAACACTGAAGCTTTCTTT	CASSPTWNTEAFF
TRBV27	15	NA	TRBJ2-7	TRBD1	TGTGCCAGCAGTTACCGGACAGGGACCCCCTACGAGCAGTACTTC	CASSYRTGTPYEQYF
TRBV6-4	13	NA	TRBJ2-1	NA	TGTGCCCCCGGGCGAAACTCCTACAATGAGCAGTTCTTC	CAPGRNSYNEQFF
TRBV28	14	NA	TRBJ1-5	NA	TGTGCCAGCAGCACTGGGACCGCACTGGGGCCCCAGCATTTT	CASSTGTALGPQHF
TRBV5-1	14	NA	TRBJ1-5	NA	TGCGCCAGCAGCTTCCACGGGGGTTTTGAGCCCCAGCATTTT	CASSFHGGFEPQHF
TRBV29-1	12	NA	TRBJ1-2	NA	TGCAGCGTCGCTCCTCCGGGGGATGGCTACACCTTC	CSVAPPGDGYTF
TRBV27	14	NA	TRBJ2-5	TRBD2	TGTGCCAGCAGTAGGATAGCGGGACAAGAGACCCAGTACTTC	CASSRIAGQETQYF
TRBV7-9	15	NA	TRBJ1-1	NA	TGTGCCAGCAGCTTAATGCAGGGAGAGAGGACTGAAGCTTTCTTT	CASSLMQGERTEAFF
TRBV7-6	13	NA	TRBJ2-7	TRBD2	TGTGCCAGCAGCTCGGGAGGACTGAACGAGCAGTACTTC	CASSSGGLNEQYF
TRBV7-8	13	NA	TRBJ1-2	NA	TGTGCCAGCAGCTTGGAAGGGAACGGTGGCTACACCTTC	CASSLEGNGGYTF
TRBV30	13	NA	TRBJ2-1	NA	TGTGCCACACAGGGTAAGGGTACCAATGAGCAGTTCTTC	CATQGKGTNEQFF
TRBV4-3	15	NA	TRBJ2-5	NA	TGCGCCAGCAGCCAAGGTTGGGGGCTGGGCGAGACCCAGTACTTC	CASSQGWGLGETQYF
TRBV3-1	14	NA	TRBJ2-6	NA	TGTGCCAGCAGGCCCCCAAATGGGGCCAACGTCCTGACTTTC	CASRPPNGANVLTF
TRBV18	14	NA	TRBJ1-2	NA	TGTGCCAGCTCACCTCGGTCCGGGGTCTGGGGCTACACCTTC	CASSPRSGVWGYTF
TRBV6-1	14	NA	TRBJ2-2	NA	TGTGCCAGCGTGAGGCCCACGAACACCGGGGAGCTGTTTTTT	CASVRPTNTGELFF
TRBV19	14	NA	TRBJ2-6	TRBD1	TGTGCCAGTACTTGGACAGGTGGGGCCAACGTCCTGACTTTC	CASTWTGGANVLTF
TRBV18	15	NA	TRBJ1-5	TRBD1	TGTGCCAGCTCGCTGGGACAGGGGCCCCTTCAGCCCCAGCATTTT	CASSLGQGPLQPQHF
TRBV7-9	11	NA	TRBJ1-1	NA	TGTGCCAGCAGCTTGGCGCCTGAAGCTTTCTTT	CASSLAPEAFF
TRBV27	13	NA	TRBJ2-7	NA	TGTGCCAGCAGTTCGTATCCCGCCTACGAGCAGTACTTC	CASSSYPAYEQYF
TRBV7-6	11	few	TRBJ2-1	NA	TGTGCCAGCAGTGTAGGCAATGAGCAGTTCTTC	CASSVGNEQFF
TRBV2	14	NA	TRBJ2-4	NA	TGTGCCAGCAGAGACCCGACAGGCCCTGCCATTCAGTACTTC	CASRDPTGPAIQYF
TRBV12-3/TRBV12-4	13	NA	TRBJ2-1	NA	TGTGCCAGCAGCTCCGGGACTCCTAATGAGCAGTTCTTC	CASSSGTPNEQFF
TRBV29-1	16	NA	TRBJ2-7	TRBD1	TGCAGCGTTGAAGATCGCAGACAGGGGGCCTCCTACGAGCAGTACTTC	CSVEDRRQGASYEQYF
TRBV27	13	NA	TRBJ2-7	NA	TGTGCCAGCAGGGACGGTATCGGCTACGAGCAGTACTTC	CASRDGIGYEQYF
TRBV10-3	12	NA	TRBJ1-1	NA	TGTGCCGCAACGACAGAGAACACTGAAGCTTTCTTT	CAATTENTEAFF
TRBV20-1	21	NA	TRBJ1-1	TRBD1	TGCAGTGCTTCCCTTCCAGCCAGACCACAGCCAGGACAGGGTCATCCTGCTGAAGCTTTCTTT	CSASLPARPQPGQGHPAEAFF
TRBV6-2/TRBV6-3	14	once	TRBJ1-2	NA	TGTGCCAGCAGTTACTCGCTTTCAGCCCTTGGCTACACCTTC	CASSYSLSALGYTF
TRBV27	16	once	TRBJ2-7	TRBD1	TGTGCCAGCAGTTTATCTGGGACAGGATTCTCCTACGAGCAGTACTTC	CASSLSGTGFSYEQYF
TRBV28	17	NA	TRBJ1-1	TRBD1	TGTGCCAGCAAATCCGGGACAGGGTTGGCGGTGAACACTGAAGCTTTCTTT	CASKSGTGLAVNTEAFF
TRBV27	15	NA	TRBJ2-5	NA	TGTGCCAGCAGTTTACGGCAGGGAGTTCGAGAGACCCAGTACTTC	CASSLRQGVRETQYF
TRBV12-3/TRBV12-4	14	NA	TRBJ2-7	NA	TGTGCCAGCAGTGCAAAGCTCACTCCTTACGAGCAGTACTTC	CASSAKLTPYEQYF
TRBV29-1	13	NA	TRBJ2-7	NA	TGCAGCGTTCGCGGGACACCAGCCTACGAGCAGTACTTC	CSVRGTPAYEQYF
TRBV7-9	13	once	TRBJ1-4	NA	TGTGCCAGCAGCCCTCCCGCTGGGGAAAAACTGTTTTTT	CASSPPAGEKLFF
TRBV4-1	15	NA	TRBJ2-7	NA	TGCGCCAGCAGCCCAGCGCAGGGATTAACCTACGAGCAGTACTTC	CASSPAQGLTYEQYF